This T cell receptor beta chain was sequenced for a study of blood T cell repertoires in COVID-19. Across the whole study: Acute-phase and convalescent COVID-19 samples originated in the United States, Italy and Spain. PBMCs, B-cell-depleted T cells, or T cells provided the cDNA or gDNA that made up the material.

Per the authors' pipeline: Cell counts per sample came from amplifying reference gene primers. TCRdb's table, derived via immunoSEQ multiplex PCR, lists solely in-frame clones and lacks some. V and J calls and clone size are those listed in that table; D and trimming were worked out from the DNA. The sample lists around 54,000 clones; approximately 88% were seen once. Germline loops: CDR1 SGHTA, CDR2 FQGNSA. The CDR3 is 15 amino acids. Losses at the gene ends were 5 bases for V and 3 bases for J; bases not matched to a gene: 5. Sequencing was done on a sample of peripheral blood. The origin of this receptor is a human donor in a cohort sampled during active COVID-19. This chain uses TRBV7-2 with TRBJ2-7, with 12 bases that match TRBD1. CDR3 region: CASSHRDRGLYEQYF. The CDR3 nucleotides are TGTGCCAGCAGCCACCGGGACAGGGGGCTCTACGAGCAGTACTTC.